The 29 T cell receptor beta chains below come from one sample, sequenced in a study of T-cell memory formation after mild COVID-19. TCRdb processed the 5' RACE reads anew with MiXCR; each CDR3 protein has one entry. The sample gives 250,000 to 300,000 distinct CDR3 sequences, under 20% of which show up once; roughly 20% is in the top ten. The sequencing input was PBMCs or a T cell subset sorted from them (not recorded which). Every receptor here comes from a man between 18 and 29 years old who had mild COVID-19 (a few samples of this study predate the infection). Cell type and time point are not known.

This clonotype was counted only a few times. This chain joins TRBV7-9 and TRBJ2-5; no definite D call. The CDR3 spans 14 residues. CDR1 and CDR2 from the germline V gene are SEHNR and FQNEAQ (reference sequence). With 3 bases removed from V and 7 bases from J, the gap between germline ends came to 15 bases. CDR3 in amino acids: CASSFPDRLRTQYF. The CDR3 region has the DNA TGTGCCAGCAGCTTCCCGGACCGCCTGCGGACCCAGTACTTC.

V is TRBV6-6 and J is TRBJ1-6, with D unclear. Germline values: CDR1 MNHNY, CDR2 SVGAGI (reference sequence). This CDR3 contains 14 residues. V lost 2 bases and J 13 bases, leaving 15 bases between the germline ends. This chain's CDR3 is CASSYQPRMTPLHF. DNA of the CDR3: TGTGCCAGCAGTTACCAACCCCGGATGACGCCCCTCCACTTT.

V is TRBV24-1 and J is TRBJ1-1; D is perhaps TRBD1 (5 bases). The CDR3 runs to 13 residues. CDR1 and CDR2 (germline): KGHDR, SFDVKD. The V end was cut by 5 bases, the J end by 5 bases, with 11 bases between. This chain's CDR3 is CATSAGRTTEAFF. CDR3 nucleotides: TGTGCCACCAGTGCGGGACGGACTACTGAAGCTTTCTTT.

This clonotype came up a few times. This chain connects TRBV7-9 to TRBJ1-1; D is unresolved. V lost 1 base to trimming and J lost 6 bases, with 6 bases between them. The CDR3 spans 12 residues. In germline, CDR1 is SEHNR, CDR2 FQNEAQ (reference sequence). The CDR3 spells CASSLGTAEAFF. The CDR3 DNA sequence: TGTGCCAGCAGCTTAGGAACCGCTGAAGCTTTCTTT.

CDR3 nucleotides: TGTGCCAGCAGTTACGGAACAGTAGGCTATGGCTACACCTTC. This sequence encodes CASSYGTVGYGYTF. The chain couples TRBV6-2 or TRBV6-3 to TRBJ1-2, with unresolved D. From germline, CDR1 is MNHEY and CDR2 SVGEGT. This CDR3 has 14 amino acids. V gave up 2 bases and J gave up 4 bases, with 11 bases separating them.

The chain links TRBV3-1 to TRBJ1-1; D not certain. Trimming took 6 bases from V and 0 from J, leaving 20 bases between them. From germline, CDR1 is LGHDT and CDR2 YNNKEL (reference sequence). This CDR3 contains 17 residues. The CDR3 DNA is TGTGCCAGCAGTACGGGTATAGGACCTAACATGAACACTGAAGCTTTCTTT. It yields the protein CASSTGIGPNMNTEAFF. Filled out from reference TRBV3-1 and TRBJ1-1, the complete variable domain reads DTAVSQTPKYLVTQMGNDKSIKCEQNLGHDTMYWYKQDSKKFLKIMFSYNNKELIINETVPNRFSPKSPDKAHLNLHINSLELGDSAVYFCASSTGIGPNMNTEAFFGQGTRLTVV.

This sequence joins TRBV29-1 and TRBJ1-2, with unresolved D. Per germline, CDR1 SQVTM and CDR2 ANQGSEA. The CDR3 contains 14 residues. V gave up 7 bases and J gave up 2 bases, with 17 bases separating them. CDR3 sequence: CSDVIPGTNYGYTF. The DNA for the CDR3 is TGCAGCGACGTCATTCCAGGTACCAACTATGGCTACACCTTC.

The chain links TRBV28 to TRBJ2-3; D may be TRBD1 or TRBD2 (7 bases each). V lost 5 bases to trimming and J lost 0 bases, with 12 bases between them. The CDR3 covers 15 residues. Germline V CDR1 and CDR2: MDHEN, SYDVKM. This CDR3 is CASSQGGTSTDTQYF. Written as DNA, the CDR3 is TGTGCCAGCAGTCAGGGGGGGACTAGCACAGATACGCAGTATTTT. Drawing the rest from reference TRBV28 and TRBJ2-3, the complete variable domain is DVKVTQSSRYLVKRTGEKVFLECVQDMDHENMFWYRQDPGLGLRLIYFSYDVKMKEKGDIPEGYSVSREKKERFSLILESASTNQTSMYLCASSQGGTSTDTQYFGPGTRLTVL.

This clonotype was counted a few times. This chain joins TRBV15 and TRBJ2-1, with 13 bases aligning to TRBD2. The length of the CDR3 is 18 residues. Germline V gene data show CDR1 as LNHNV and CDR2 as YYDKDF (reference sequence). V gave up 0 bases and J gave up 9 bases; unmatched junction bases: 11. The CDR3 DNA sequence: TGTGCCACCAGCAGAGATACTAGCGGGGGGGCGGGATCTAGTGAGCAGTTCTTC. Amino acids: CATSRDTSGGAGSSEQFF.

The rearrangement joins TRBV7-6 to TRBJ2-7; 9 positions match TRBD2. CDR1 is SGHVS and CDR2 is FNYEAQ in the germline V gene. The CDR3 loop spans 16 amino acids. Unmatched junction bases numbered 11, after V lost 5 bases and J lost 3 bases. CDR3 protein: CASSPLPSGGHYEQYF. In DNA form, the CDR3 reads TGTGCCAGCAGCCCGCTCCCCAGCGGGGGGCACTACGAGCAGTACTTC.

The J gene is TRBJ2-7, the V gene TRBV18; possible D gene TRBD1, 6 bases. Per the germline V gene, CDR1 is KGHSH and CDR2 is LQKENI. This CDR3 comprises 14 residues. The V end was cut by 4 bases, the J end by 3 bases, with 13 bases between. CDR3 bases: TGTGCCAGCTCACAACAGGGTAGGGGCTACGAGCAGTACTTC. Translating gives CASSQQGRGYEQYF.

Ten or more counts support this clonotype. The V and J genes are TRBV11-2 and TRBJ1-1, with a tentative D call TRBD1 (5 bases). The CDR3 covers 18 residues. Trimming stripped 2 bases from V and 1 base from J, with 20 bases between. CDR1 SGHAT and CDR2 FQNNGV come from the germline V gene. CDR3 sequence: CASSLNFGARRANTEAFF. Written as DNA, the CDR3 is TGTGCCAGCAGCTTAAATTTCGGGGCGAGGCGGGCGAACACTGAAGCTTTCTTT.

The rearrangement uses TRBV7-2 and TRBJ2-7, with 7 bases matching TRBD1. J gave up 2 bases and V 6 bases, and 4 bases lay outside the gene matches. Germline V lookup: CDR1 SGHTA, CDR2 FQGNSA. The CDR3 totals 13 residues. In DNA, the CDR3 is TGTGCCAGCAGGGGGGACAGAGCCTACGAGCAGTACTTC. This encodes CASRGDRAYEQYF. The full variable domain, rest sourced from reference TRBV7-2 and TRBJ2-7, is GAGVSQSPSNKVTEKGKDVELRCDPISGHTALYWYRQSLGQGLEFLIYFQGNSAPDKSGLPSDRFSAERTGGSVSTLTIQRTQQEDSAVYLCASRGDRAYEQYFGPGTRLTVT.

The gene calls are TRBV3-1 and TRBJ2-2; D gene unclear. The ends were cut back, 4 bases at V and 4 bases at J, with 10 bases in the middle. This CDR3 contains 14 residues. The V gene's germline CDR1 is LGHDT and CDR2 YNNKEL (reference sequence). The CDR3, as DNA: TGTGCCAGCAGCCCCAATGGGCTCACCGGGGAGCTGTTTTTT. Its protein is CASSPNGLTGELFF.

This clonotype was counted only a few times. This chain uses TRBV4-3 with TRBJ1-2; D is undetermined. This CDR3 spans 15 amino acids. V was pared by 4 bases and J by 2 bases, with 14 bases between. CDR1 LGHNA and CDR2 YSLEER come from the germline V gene. CDR3 bases: TGCGCCAGCAGCCCATCACCGTATTGGAACTATGGCTACACCTTC. Translation: CASSPSPYWNYGYTF.

The chain has TRBV7-9 and TRBJ1-5, with D uncertain. V shed 6 bases and J shed 5 bases, with 17 bases lying between them. This CDR3 is 15 amino acids long. Germline loops: CDR1 SEHNR, CDR2 FQNEAQ (reference sequence). The CDR3 nucleotides are TGTGCCAGCAGTTCCAACCCGGACGGCTATCAGCCCCAGCATTTT. It encodes CASSSNPDGYQPQHF.

The chain uses TRBV6-6 and TRBJ1-5; 7 bases line up with TRBD1. Looked up from germline, CDR1 is MNHNY and CDR2 is SVGAGI (reference sequence). V gave up 6 bases and J gave up 6 bases; unmatched junction bases: 8. The CDR3 covers 14 residues. The CDR3 here is CASRKGAGTQPQHF. The DNA for the CDR3 is TGTGCCAGCAGGAAGGGGGCCGGTACTCAGCCCCAGCATTTT.

This clonotype was observed a handful of times. V is TRBV5-1 and J is TRBJ1-5; TRBD1 might be the D (5 bases). The V end was cut by 3 bases, the J end by 2 bases, with 15 bases between. The germline gives CDR1 SGHRS, CDR2 YFSETQ. CDR3 length: 16 amino acids. The CDR3 spells CASSSIGVDGNQPQHF. The CDR3 DNA reads TGCGCCAGCAGCTCCATAGGGGTTGACGGCAATCAGCCCCAGCATTTT.

In its sample, this clonotype was seen a few times. The chain uses TRBV20-1 and TRBJ2-7; TRBD2 matches 10 bases. Trimming took 0 bases from V and 4 from J; bases not matched to a gene: 3. There are 14 residues in the CDR3. Germline V CDR1 and CDR2: DFQATT, SNEGSKA (reference sequence). CDR3 bases: TGCAGTGCTAGAGATGCTAGCGGGGGATACGAGCAGTACGTC. Translating it yields CSARDASGGYEQYV.

In this sample, this clonotype turned up a few times. The genes are TRBV12-3 or TRBV12-4 and TRBJ2-7; 10 positions match TRBD1. The CDR3 contains 15 residues. J was trimmed by 2 bases and V by 2 bases; bases with no gene match: 3. CDR3 residues: CASSLRDRGPYEQYF. The DNA of the CDR3 is TGTGCCAGCAGTTTAAGGGACAGGGGCCCCTACGAGCAGTACTTC.

This clonotype has just one count. A junction end diverges from the germline sequence, so it may reflect a read error. The chain recombines TRBV3-1 with TRBJ2-2; D may be TRBD2 (5 bases). This CDR3 spans 13 amino acids. Looked up from germline, CDR1 is LGHDT and CDR2 is YNNKEL (reference sequence). The CDR3 DNA is TGTGCCTGCAGCTCGCAAAACACCGGGAAGCTGGTTTTT. Translated: CACSSQNTGKLVF.

This clonotype came up a few times. The gene calls are TRBV4-1 and TRBJ2-3; D is possibly TRBD2 (5 bases). Germline CDR1 reads MGHRA; CDR2 reads YSYEKL. Trimming stripped 4 bases from V and 8 bases from J, with 16 bases between. The CDR3 extends over 14 amino acids. The CDR3 here is CASSRSRELATQYF. CDR3 bases: TGCGCCAGCAGCCGATCGAGGGAGTTGGCTACGCAGTATTTT.

This clonotype was counted many times. The rearrangement uses TRBV6-1 and TRBJ1-2; a weak D match, TRBD1 (6 bases). The CDR3 sequence is 16 residues long. Trimming cost V 8 bases and J 2 bases, with 21 bases left between them. Germline V gene lookup returns CDR1 MNHNS and CDR2 SASEGT. This CDR3 reads CASRTSTGNRNYGYTF. Written as DNA, the CDR3 is TGTGCCAGCCGGACCTCAACAGGGAATCGGAACTATGGCTACACCTTC.

This clonotype was seen at least ten times. The chain has TRBV4-1 and TRBJ2-3, with D uncertain. V was cut by 1 base and J by 4 bases, with 9 bases left in between. The CDR3 sequence is 14 residues long. Looked up from germline, CDR1 is MGHRA and CDR2 is YSYEKL. In nucleotides, the CDR3 is TGCGCCAGCAGCCAAGGTCCAGAATCAGATACGCAGTATTTT. Translation gives CASSQGPESDTQYF.

The chain is built from TRBV20-1 and TRBJ2-1; no clear D. The CDR3 covers 12 residues. Trimming left V 0 bases short and J 3 bases short, with 3 bases between. Germline V gives CDR1 DFQATT, CDR2 SNEGSKA (reference sequence). DNA for the CDR3: TGCAGTGCTAGAGACCACTACAATGAGCAGTTCTTC. This gives the protein CSARDHYNEQFF.

The chain has TRBV6-2 or TRBV6-3 and TRBJ2-7; D is unresolved. Trimming left V 2 bases short and J 6 bases short, with 5 bases between. Germline V gives CDR1 MNHEY, CDR2 SVGEGT. CDR3 length equals 11 residues. CDR3 residues: CASSYASEQYF. The CDR3 DNA reads as TGTGCCAGCAGTTACGCCAGCGAGCAGTACTTC.

This chain links TRBV10-3 with TRBJ1-5; D is unresolved. Germline CDR1 reads ENHRY; CDR2 reads SYGVKD. Trimming stripped 0 bases from V and 3 bases from J, with 15 bases between. CDR3 length: 17 residues. The CDR3 is CAISESMGRGPNQPQHF. In DNA, the CDR3 is TGTGCCATCAGTGAGTCGATGGGTCGAGGACCCAATCAGCCCCAGCATTTT.

The V and J genes are TRBV6-5 and TRBJ2-2, with D tentatively TRBD2 (5 bases). There are 12 residues in the CDR3. Trimming removed 10 bases from V and 3 bases from J, with 9 bases in between. Germline loops: CDR1 MNHEY, CDR2 SVGAGI. CDR3 region: CATERHTGELFF. The CDR3 coding sequence is TGTGCCACGGAGCGGCACACCGGGGAGCTGTTTTTT.

The V call is TRBV28, the J call TRBJ1-1; D possibly corresponds to TRBD1 (5 bases). Trimming stripped 4 bases from V and 4 bases from J, with 16 bases between. The CDR3 has 15 residues. The germline CDR1 and CDR2 sequences are MDHEN and SYDVKM. The CDR3 is CASSSSDDSSTEAFF. In nucleotides, the CDR3 is TGTGCCAGCAGTTCATCGGACGACAGTTCCACTGAAGCTTTCTTT.